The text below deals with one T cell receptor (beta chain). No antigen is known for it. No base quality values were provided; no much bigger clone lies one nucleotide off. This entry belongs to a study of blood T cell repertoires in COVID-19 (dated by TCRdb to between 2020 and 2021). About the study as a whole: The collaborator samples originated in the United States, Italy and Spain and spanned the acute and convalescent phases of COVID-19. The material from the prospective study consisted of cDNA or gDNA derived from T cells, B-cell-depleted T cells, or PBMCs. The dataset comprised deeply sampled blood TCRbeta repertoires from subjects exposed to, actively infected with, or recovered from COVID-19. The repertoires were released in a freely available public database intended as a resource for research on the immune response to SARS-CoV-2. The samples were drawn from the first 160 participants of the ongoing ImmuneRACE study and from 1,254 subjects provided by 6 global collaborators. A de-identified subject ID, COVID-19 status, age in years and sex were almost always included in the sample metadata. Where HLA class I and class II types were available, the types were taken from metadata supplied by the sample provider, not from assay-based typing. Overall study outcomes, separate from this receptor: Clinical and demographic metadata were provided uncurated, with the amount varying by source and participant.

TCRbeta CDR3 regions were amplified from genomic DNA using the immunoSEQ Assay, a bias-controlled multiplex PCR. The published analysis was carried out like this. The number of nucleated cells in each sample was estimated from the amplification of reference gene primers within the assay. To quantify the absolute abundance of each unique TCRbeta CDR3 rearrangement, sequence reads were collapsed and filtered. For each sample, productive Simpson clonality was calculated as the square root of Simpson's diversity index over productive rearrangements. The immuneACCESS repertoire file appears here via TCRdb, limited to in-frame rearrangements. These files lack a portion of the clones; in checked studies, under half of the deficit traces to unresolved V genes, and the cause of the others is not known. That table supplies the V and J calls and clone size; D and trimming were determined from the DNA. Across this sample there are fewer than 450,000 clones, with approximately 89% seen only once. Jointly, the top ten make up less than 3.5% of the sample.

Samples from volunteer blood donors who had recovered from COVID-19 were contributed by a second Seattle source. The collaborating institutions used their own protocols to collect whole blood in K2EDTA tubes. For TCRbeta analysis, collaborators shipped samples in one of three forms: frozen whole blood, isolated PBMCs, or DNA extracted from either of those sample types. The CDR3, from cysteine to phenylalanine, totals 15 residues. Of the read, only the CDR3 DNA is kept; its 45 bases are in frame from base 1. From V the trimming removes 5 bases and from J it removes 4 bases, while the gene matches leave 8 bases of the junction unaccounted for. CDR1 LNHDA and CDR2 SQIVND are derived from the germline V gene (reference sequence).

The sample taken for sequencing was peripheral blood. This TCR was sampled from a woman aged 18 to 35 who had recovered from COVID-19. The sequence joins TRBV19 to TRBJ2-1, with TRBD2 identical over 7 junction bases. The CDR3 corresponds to CASSQEGLSYNEQFF. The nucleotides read TGTGCCAGTAGTCAGGAGGGACTATCTTACAATGAGCAGTTCTTC.